This T cell receptor beta chain was sequenced during a study of cytomegalovirus exposure and HLA in healthy donors (dated by TCRdb to 2016 to 2017). Regarding the research as a whole: An earlier analysis of roughly 610 of the donors reported approximately 300 Gb of sequence data and 117 million unique TCR beta sequences obtained from approximately 180 million T cells. About 280 gigabases of sequencing data and 70 million to 95 million unique TCR sequences made up an early release that covered around 640 HLA-typed donors. Among the roughly 430 genotyped donors, around 81% belonged to the genetic ancestry cluster associated with self-reported Caucasian donors. The study aimed to test whether cataloging public T cell receptors could reveal signatures of past pathogen exposure. The T cell repertoires of 666 subjects were profiled by immunosequencing and related to cytomegalovirus serostatus. Besides the first cohort of about 730 subjects, a separate validation cohort made up of around 120 different subjects was used. To predict cytomegalovirus infection status, the study brought together high-throughput TCR immunosequencing, statistical association of individual TCRs with disease status, and machine learning. In a later analysis, previously published TCR beta repertoires from 670 or so donors were re-analyzed and high-resolution HLA genotyping was added so that TCR occurrence patterns could be studied. Rather than drawing on any new phenotypic data, the later analysis identified candidate immune exposures from TCR beta sequences and the way those sequences occurred across donors. To decide whether each TCR beta V gene segment behaved as functional or pseudogenic, an earlier analysis of approximately 620 of the donors relied on high-throughput TCR beta sequencing. Donor age, sex, ethnicity and CMV serostatus were collected together with the repertoire data. Genome-wide SNP genotypes for about 65% of the roughly 700 donors were used in a later genetic analysis, which treated that subset as a discovery cohort. Every repertoire in the discovery cohort had been generated on one and the same sequencing platform. Both class I and class II loci were covered by HLA typing, at four-digit resolution. The number of donors typed differed by locus, with about 629-640 for A, B, C, DRB1 and DQB1, over 500 for DQA1, over 600 for DPA1, and about 450 for DPB1. Because of strong linkage in the cohort, five DR-DQ haplotypes were treated as single units for association and clustering. Among around 400 genotyped donors of the cohort, an average of approximately 240,000 unique TCR beta nucleotide sequences were sequenced per donor, about a sixth of them non-productive. On the study overall, not on this receptor specifically: Most TCR sequences were observed very rarely across donors, whereas some public TCRs were present in many individuals. The sequencing pipeline was judged likely to have produced a cluster of highly shared sequence variants as a technical artifact. In an earlier analysis of about 540 of the donors, most TCR beta V segments were observed in productive rearrangements about 87% or about 30% of the time, broadly matching IMGT annotations. Because HLA typing was unavailable for some donors at each locus, only the typed subset was used in association tests. Some IMGT-functional V segments, including TRBV6-2 and TRBV6-3, could not be told apart with the 87-base-pair reads, so those segments were excluded. Linkage disequilibrium might explain the correlated functional status among segregating V segments, but an unknown experimental factor could not be ruled out. V-gene and J-gene trimming of TCR beta chains was associated with a missense DCLRE1C variant in a later genetic analysis, and the association was replicated in an independent cohort. A further reported finding was that TCR beta sequences accurately predicted the HLA-A and HLA-B alleles for most subjects in the first cohort. In both the original and validation cohorts, the classifier was reported to diagnose cytomegalovirus status with high specificity and sensitivity. Several of the top co-occurrence clusters appeared to be linked to parvovirus B19, influenza, CMV and Epstein-Barr virus, according to a later analysis. A later analysis found that most CMV-associated TCR beta chains appeared HLA-restricted, with HLA associations seemingly driven largely by CMV exposure. The study gave a list of 150 to 200 TCR beta chains associated with cytomegalovirus. According to a later genetic analysis, donors in an Asian-associated ancestry cluster had fewer N-insertions in productive TCRs than the approximately 700-donor mean. The authors suggested that the approach could potentially be extended to other disease states and immunological phenotypes. A later analysis found that HLA-associated TCR beta chains were more clonally expanded and had lower generation probabilities than equally common non-associated chains. When HLA alleles, especially DR and DQ, strongly co-occurred, attributing TCR associations to individual alleles was difficult. In a later analysis, TCR association rates were found to vary across HLA loci, with the most associated TCRs seen for DRB1 alleles and the fewest for HLA-C alleles. Because counts were too low, seventeen rarely observed V segments, including chromosome 9 orphons, were excluded from the earlier analysis of some 540 of the donors. In vitro tests confirmed that a few of the cytomegalovirus-associated TCR beta chains recognize cytomegalovirus antigens. Sequencing depth was assumed to be roughly uniform across donors in the presence/absence analyses, though that assumption may not hold. Only TCR beta chains were sequenced in this cohort, and the absence of alpha or paired-chain data limited detectable features. A later analysis associated around 16,000 TCR beta sequences with specific HLA alleles at a false discovery rate of 0.05. CMV serostatus was the only immune exposure information available for the cohort.

The cohort comprised several hundred healthy bone marrow donors. Cohort members were all nominally healthy when sampled, although unrecorded immune exposures were likely present. The donor was CMV seropositive and belonged to the group of 250 to 300 seropositive cohort members. A peripheral blood sample was collected from each donor, and TCR beta sequencing was performed on peripheral blood mononuclear cells. Genomic DNA extraction from the blood cell samples was performed with the Qiagen DNeasy Blood Extraction Kit. The CDR3 numbers 14 residues from cysteine through phenylalanine. The sequence is cut down to CDR3 DNA, 42 bases in frame from base 1. V gives up 3 bases and J gives up 0 bases, and the segment between their germline ends measures 8 bases. Reading the germline V gene gives CDR1 MNHNS and CDR2 SASEGT. Library construction relied on the immunoSEQ multiplex PCR assay. For the multiplex PCR, a mixture combining 60 forward primers for TCR Vbeta segments and 13 reverse primers for TCR Jbeta segments was used. The CDR3 region of rearranged TCR beta genes was amplified from genomic DNA by a multiplex PCR assay. On the Illumina HiSeq System, the amplified TCR beta libraries were sequenced as 87-base-pair reads. The original pipeline was this. A later analysis tallied roughly 76 million unique TCR beta chains across the approximately 670 repertoires, and around 9.9 million of those chains were shared by two or more donors. A nearest-neighbor algorithm error-corrected the raw reads and collapsed the reads into unique sequences, merging closely related sequences to remove PCR and sequencing errors. Alignment of CDR3 sequences to IMGT reference sequences was used to assign V, D and J gene segments. For a sequence to be retained, a match of at least six nucleotides to both a V gene segment and a J gene segment was required. Rearrangements were called productive when the CDR3 lacked stop codons and stayed in frame with V and J; all others were non-productive. Following IMGT convention, CDR3 was defined as the stretch from the second conserved V-encoded cysteine up to the conserved J-encoded phenylalanine. Sequences without an unambiguous match to a single V gene segment were excluded from the earlier analysis of about 600 of the donors. In an earlier analysis of more than 500 of the donors, a V segment was called functional when productive rearrangements were above 56.7%, and segregating when the standard deviation between donors exceeded 5%. A statistical classification framework was built to diagnose cytomegalovirus status from the catalog of TCR beta chain sequences. V and J gene assignment, in a later analysis, came from comparing TCR nucleotide sequences with IMGT/GENE-DB human TR gene sequences. A later analysis assigned CDR3 sequences and most-parsimonious VDJ recombination scenarios with the TCRdist pipeline. A later analysis defined each TCR beta chain by its CDR3 amino acid sequence plus V-gene family, and excluded reads lacking a unique V-gene family. To address suspected cross-contamination and a sequencing artifact, a later analysis removed around 590 highly shared, low-generation-probability nucleotide sequences. A later analysis calculated a clonal expansion index for each public chain from normalized within-repertoire ranks of inferred template counts. Generation probabilities in a later analysis came from a VDJ recombination model fitted to out-of-frame rearrangements, and those results were checked against IGoR. Hypergeometric tests were used in a later analysis to score TCR-TCR, TCR-HLA and TCR-CMV co-occurrence, with a repertoire-size bias correction applied to the TCR pairs. A later analysis estimated false discovery rates by permuting HLA or CMV assignments 20 times. In a later analysis, co-occurring TCRs were grouped using DBSCAN, and TCRdist sequence similarity was added for clustering within HLA-allele-positive subsets. Repertoires with fewer than 30,000 or more than 120,000 public chains were left out of co-occurrence clustering, as were about 5 repertoires with anomalous nucleotide sharing. Held by TCRdb, this immuneACCESS table contains in-frame sequences only and omits some clones. Under half of the omission traces to an unresolved V gene where checked; the cause of the rest is unknown. That table supplies the V and J calls and clone size; D and trimming were determined from the DNA. The sample includes under 200,000 clones, with about 76% observed a single time. Of the sample, roughly 2.6% falls within the top ten clones.

Concerning this clone itself: The clone's antigen remains unknown. Within one base of it there is no much larger clone, and no base qualities were kept.

Sequencing input: PBMCs. This receptor chain uses TRBV6-1 and TRBJ1-2, with no D gene named confidently. The receptor was derived from a woman in her thirties or forties in good health and CMV-seropositive. The sequenced DNA is TGTGCCAGCAGTGATAACAGATCTAACTATGGCTACACCTTC. Its product reads: CASSDNRSNYGYTF.